The 5 T cell receptor beta chains presented below share a single source sample, sequenced in a study of blood T cell repertoires in COVID-19. Data came from immunoSEQ multiplex PCR; TCRdb stores just in-frame clones and leaves some out. Seen here are 200,000 to 250,000 clones, roughly 77% observed once, and the top ten hold about 9.3%. The material sequenced was PBMCs or T cells enriched from blood (not recorded which). The receptors here all came from a man between 40 and 49 years old who had recovered from COVID-19.

This chain joins TRBV5-6 and TRBJ2-5; weak D call: TRBD2 (5 bases). The CDR3 spans 15 residues. Germline CDR1 is SGHDT and CDR2 is YYEEEE. V was clipped by 1 base and J by 1 base, with 11 bases between them. The CDR3 loop is CASSLYPGLQETQYF. The CDR3, as DNA: TGTGCCAGCAGCTTGTATCCAGGACTCCAAGAGACCCAGTACTTC.

V is TRBV4-1 and J is TRBJ2-3; no firm D call. Germline lookup yields CDR1 MGHRA and CDR2 YSYEKL. The CDR3 is made up of 13 amino acids. V gave up 0 bases and J gave up 8 bases, with 9 bases separating them. This chain's CDR3 is CASSQDVPLTQYF. The CDR3 nucleotides are TGCGCCAGCAGCCAAGATGTCCCACTTACGCAGTATTTT.

The J gene is TRBJ2-7, the V gene TRBV6-5; D might be TRBD2 (6 bases). Germline V lookup: CDR1 MNHEY, CDR2 SVGAGI. The CDR3 totals 13 residues. Trimming took 2 bases from V and 4 from J, leaving 9 bases between them. CDR3 sequence reads: CASSYLGGYEQYF. As DNA, the CDR3 is TGTGCCAGCAGTTACCTTGGGGGGTACGAGCAGTACTTC.

V and J are TRBV9 and TRBJ1-6; D ambiguous. V was shortened by 4 bases and J by 2 bases, with 13 bases between the two germline ends. CDR1 is SGDLS, CDR2 YYNGEE, per germline. The CDR3 consists of 16 residues. CDR3: CASSPYDTAYNSPLHF. The CDR3 DNA reads TGTGCCAGCAGCCCCTATGACACAGCCTATAATTCACCCCTCCACTTT.

This chain joins TRBV7-2 and TRBJ1-2, with 9 positions matching TRBD1. The CDR3 loop spans 16 amino acids. Germline CDR1 and CDR2: SGHTA and FQGNSA. V gave up 2 bases and J gave up 8 bases; unmatched junction bases: 12. CDR3 DNA: TGTGCCAGCAGCTTACACAGGGGGCAAAGGTCTAACGGCTACACCTTC. This translates into CASSLHRGQRSNGYTF.